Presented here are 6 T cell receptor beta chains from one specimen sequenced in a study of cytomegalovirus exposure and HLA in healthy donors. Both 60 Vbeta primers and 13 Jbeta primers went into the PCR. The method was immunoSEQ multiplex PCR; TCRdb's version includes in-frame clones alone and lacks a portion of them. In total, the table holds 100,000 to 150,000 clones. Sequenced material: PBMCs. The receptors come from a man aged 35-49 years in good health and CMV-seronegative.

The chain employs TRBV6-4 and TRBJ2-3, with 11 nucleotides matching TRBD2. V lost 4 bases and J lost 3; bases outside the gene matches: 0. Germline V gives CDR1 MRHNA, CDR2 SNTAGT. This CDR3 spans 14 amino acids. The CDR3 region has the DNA TGTGCCAGCAGTGGGACTAGCGGGACAGATACGCAGTATTTT. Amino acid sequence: CASSGTSGTDTQYF.

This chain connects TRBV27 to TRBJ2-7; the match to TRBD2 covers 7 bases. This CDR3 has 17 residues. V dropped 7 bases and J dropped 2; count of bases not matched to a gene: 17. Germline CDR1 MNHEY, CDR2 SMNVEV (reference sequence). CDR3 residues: CASTPRVSGIPPYEQYF. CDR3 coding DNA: TGTGCCAGCACCCCCCGGGTGAGCGGGATCCCCCCCTACGAGCAGTACTTC.

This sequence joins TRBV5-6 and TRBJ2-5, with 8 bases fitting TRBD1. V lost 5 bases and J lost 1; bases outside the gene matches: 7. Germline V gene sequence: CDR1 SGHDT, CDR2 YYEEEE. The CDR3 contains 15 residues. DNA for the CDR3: TGTGCCAGCAGATCGCTAGGACAGGGCCAAGAGACCCAGTACTTC. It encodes CASRSLGQGQETQYF.

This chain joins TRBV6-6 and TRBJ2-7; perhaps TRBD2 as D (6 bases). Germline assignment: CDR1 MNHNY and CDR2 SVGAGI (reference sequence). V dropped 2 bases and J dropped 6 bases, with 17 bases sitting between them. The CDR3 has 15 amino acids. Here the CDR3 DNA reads TGTGCCAGCAGTTACACACCGGGCCCCGGGGGCGAGCAGTACTTC. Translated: CASSYTPGPGGEQYF.

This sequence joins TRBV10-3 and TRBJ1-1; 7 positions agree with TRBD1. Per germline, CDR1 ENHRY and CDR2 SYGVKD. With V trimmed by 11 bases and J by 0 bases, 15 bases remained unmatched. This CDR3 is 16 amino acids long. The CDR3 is CASNGVTGPMNTEAFF. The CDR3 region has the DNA TGTGCCTCCAACGGAGTGACAGGGCCGATGAACACTGAAGCTTTCTTT.

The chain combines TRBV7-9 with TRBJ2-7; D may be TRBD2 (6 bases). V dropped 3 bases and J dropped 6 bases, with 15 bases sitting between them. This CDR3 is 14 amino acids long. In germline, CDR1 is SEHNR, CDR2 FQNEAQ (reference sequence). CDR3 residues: CASSFGGAVGEQYF. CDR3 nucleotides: TGTGCCAGCAGCTTCGGCGGGGCAGTGGGCGAGCAGTACTTC.